This T cell receptor beta chain appears in the sequencing data of a study of T cell responses to AZD1222 COVID-19 vaccine. The repertoire was sequenced with immunoSEQ multiplex PCR; TCRdb's copy has only in-frame clones and lacks some. The sample consists of roughly 150,000 clones, 92% of them appearing once. Note on this clone: What it recognizes is unknown.

Study findings and constraints: Sampling captured repertoires only after the peak T cell response. Breadth and depth of Spike-specific TCRs rose after two AZD1222 doses. Donors, mostly white British, included more females; clonal diversity was possibly underestimated. Researchers report vaccine-associated CD4 TCRs spanning spike, with dominance at 160-218 and 743-854.

The CDR3 sequence is 14 residues long. CDR1 is MNHEY, CDR2 SVGEGT, per germline. Trimming pared 4 bases from V and 2 bases from J, leaving 12 bases between. The TCR sequence derives from an adult who received the AZD1222 COVID-19 vaccine. This sample comprised peripheral blood, obtained 28 days after the second AZD1222 dose. The V and J genes are TRBV6-2 or TRBV6-3 and TRBJ2-7; possible D gene TRBD1, 6 bases. The CDR3 DNA follows: TGTGCCAGCAGTTGGTCCAGGGGCCCCTACGAGCAGTACTTC. It codes for CASSWSRGPYEQYF.